The clone carrying this T cell receptor (beta chain) was picked up many times. The source of the sample is a study of regulatory T cells in long-lasting Graves disease. Arm-PCR of CDR3 regions and iRepertoire HTBI primers were the basis on which TCR beta libraries were built. TCRdb passed the multiplex PCR reads through MiXCR, listing each CDR3 protein once. Of roughly 400,000 distinct CDR3 sequences in the sample, roughly a fifth were seen once. The CDR3 loop spans 16 amino acids. Trimming took off 5 bases at V and 3 bases at J, with 16 bases between the two ends. The germline CDR1 and CDR2 sequences are MDHEN and SYDVKM. As to time point: persistent/refractory GD, antithyroid drugs over 5 years with positive TRAb. With RNA extracted from PBMCs as input, the TCR library was made.

The chain is built from TRBV28 and TRBJ2-2, with D unclear. This sequence originates from a female donor with Graves disease. The input for sequencing was peripheral blood mononuclear cells (PBMCs), taken when the disease was refractory, from a patient treated with antithyroid drugs. CDR3 sequence: CASSTVRLVDTGELFF. CDR3 DNA: TGTGCCAGCAGTACAGTACGTCTGGTGGACACCGGGGAGCTGTTTTTT.